The text below deals with one T cell receptor (beta chain). What this receptor recognizes is not known. Base qualities are not recorded, but no much larger clone differs from it by a single base. This record belongs to a study of OX40 agonist ivuxolimab in advanced cancers. About the full investigation: Ivuxolimab was a fully human IgG2 agonistic monoclonal antibody targeting the costimulatory receptor OX40 (CD134). In the dose-escalation cohort, approximately 82% of patients were male, and the mean age was 60 years with a range of roughly 23 to 79. The monotherapy dose-escalation portion (N of about 50 patients) of the phase I ivuxolimab trial is reported in the paper. Prior anti-PD-1, anti-PD-L1 or anti-CTLA-4 therapy was permitted, and approximately 42% of dose-escalation patients had received checkpoint inhibitors. Three dose-escalation patients achieved partial responses, one with hepatocellular carcinoma and two with cutaneous melanoma. Peripheral TCRbeta sequencing aimed to test whether ivuxolimab altered TCR sequence diversity and caused clonal T-cell expansion. Intravenous ivuxolimab was administered to patients every 2 weeks at six dose levels: 0.01, 0.1, 0.3, 1.5, 3 and 10 mg/kg. Of the roughly 54 patients in dose escalation, around 19 had hepatocellular carcinoma, approximately 15 had melanoma, 9 had renal cell carcinoma and 9 had head and neck cancer.

Genomic DNA was extracted from sorted cells for sequencing of the TCRbeta CDR3 region. The immunoSEQ Assay was used to sequence the TCRbeta CDR3 regions. TCRdb re-hosts the immuneACCESS table, in-frame sequences only. Its copies lack some clones; in the studies checked, an unresolved V gene accounts for under half of them, and the cause for the rest is not known. Across this sample there are tens of thousands of clones, with about three quarters seen only once. The top ten clones comprise more than 4% of the sample. Patients with a history of autoimmune disease or receiving systemic immunosuppression were excluded from the trial. Peripheral blood for TCR sequencing was drawn from every dose cohort at baseline, at cycle 4 day 1 and at cycle 7 day 1. The samples were drawn from a first-in-human, open-label, multicenter phase I dose-escalation trial of ivuxolimab. Adults with locally advanced or metastatic melanoma, renal cell carcinoma, hepatocellular carcinoma or head and neck squamous cell carcinoma were enrolled in the trial. Before TCR sequencing, CD4+ T cells and CD8+ T cells were sorted from peripheral blood as separate populations.

In the germline V gene (reference sequence), CDR1 corresponds to SGHKS and CDR2 to YYEKEE. V and J are trimmed by 4 bases and 0 bases, and the gene matches miss 5 bases of the junction. Counted from cysteine to phenylalanine, this CDR3 has 15 amino acids. Of the read, only the CDR3 DNA is kept; its 45 bases are in frame from base 1. The study at large found these results: In the 0.1-3.0 mg/kg groups, partial responders had among the lowest normalized peripheral clonal expansion, particularly in CD8+ T cells. After ivuxolimab, more expanded clones were found on average in CD8+ T cells than in CD4+ T cells. The antigen specificity of the clonally expanded peripheral T cells was not determined. At doses from 0.1 to 3.0 mg/kg, clonal expansion was seen in both CD4+ and CD8+ blood T cells between baseline and week 6. Low levels of normalized T-cell clonal expansion were also shown by some nonresponding patients.

This TCR came from an adult with an advanced solid tumor such as melanoma, head and neck, liver or kidney cancer. Sequenced material: CD4+ or CD8+ T cells sorted from blood, taken in a trial of the OX40 agonist ivuxolimab. The V and J genes are TRBV5-5 and TRBJ2-7, and TRBD1 matches 9 of the central bases. The DNA is as follows: TGTGCCAGCAGCCAAGACAGGGGGAGCTCCTACGAGCAGTACTTC. This encodes CASSQDRGSSYEQYF.